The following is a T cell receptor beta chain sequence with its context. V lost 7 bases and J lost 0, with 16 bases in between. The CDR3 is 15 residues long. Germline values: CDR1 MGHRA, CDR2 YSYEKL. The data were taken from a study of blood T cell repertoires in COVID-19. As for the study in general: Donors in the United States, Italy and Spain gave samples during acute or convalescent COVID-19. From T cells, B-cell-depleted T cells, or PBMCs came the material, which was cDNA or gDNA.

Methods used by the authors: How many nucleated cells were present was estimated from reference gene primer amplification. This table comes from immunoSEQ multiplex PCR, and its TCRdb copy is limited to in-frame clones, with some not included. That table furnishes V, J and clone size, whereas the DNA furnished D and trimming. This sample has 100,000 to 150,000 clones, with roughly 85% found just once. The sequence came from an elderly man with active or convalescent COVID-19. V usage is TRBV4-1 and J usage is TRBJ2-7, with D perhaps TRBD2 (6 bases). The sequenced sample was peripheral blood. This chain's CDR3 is CASTPSPGSSYEQYF. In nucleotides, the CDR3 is TGCGCCAGCACCCCCTCCCCCGGGAGCTCCTACGAGCAGTACTTC.